This T cell receptor (beta chain) appears in the sequencing data of a study of blood T cells in healthy people across ages. General study results and limits: Compared with aged donors, long-lived donors showed fewer expanded clones, suggesting selection.

V was clipped by 1 base and J by 0 bases, with 6 bases between them. Germline lookup yields CDR1 LGHDT and CDR2 YNNKEL (reference sequence). CDR3 length equals 15 residues. With regard to this clonotype: Its matching antigen is unknown.

Alongside a J-beta primer mix, a sample-barcoded 5' primer served in a second PCR lasting roughly 6 to 11 cycles. TCRdb ran MiXCR on the 5' RACE reads and lists one entry per CDR3 protein. Here the sample spans about 1.8 million distinct CDR3 sequences, around half being singletons. The source material was blood. The sequence came from a woman aged 35 to 49 in good health. The rearrangement links TRBV3-1 to TRBJ2-2; D unresolved. Written as DNA, the CDR3 is TGTGCCAGCAGCCAAGGACACGCGAACACCGGGGAGCTGTTTTTT. Translating it yields CASSQGHANTGELFF.